The 22 T cell receptor beta chains presented below share a single source sample, sequenced in a study of cytotoxic CD8 clonotypes in ibrutinib-treated CLL (dated by TCRdb to about 2021). What the time point label conveys for this sample: approximately twelve months on ibrutinib. Library creation used the immunoSEQ multiplex PCR assay. Drawn from immuneACCESS, this table holds only the in-frame rearrangements with V and J called that TCRdb kept. Clones are partly lost; checked studies trace under half to an unresolved V gene and leave the rest unexplained. The sample includes more than 200,000 clones, with 79% observed a single time. The ten largest make up 11% of the sample. The sample in question was PBMCs, obtained after 12 months of ibrutinib treatment. These receptor sequences come from a human donor with chronic lymphocytic leukemia.

This clone appeared a single time. The V gene is TRBV16, the J gene TRBJ1-5; possible D gene TRBD1, 6 bases. This CDR3 region has 15 residues. Trimming cost V 7 bases and J 0 bases, with 13 bases left between them. Germline V CDR1 and CDR2: KGHSY, FQNENV. The CDR3 DNA reads TGTGCCAGCACCACAGGGCCTTATAGCAATCAGCCCCAGCATTTT. It translates to CASTTGPYSNQPQHF.

The chain recombines TRBV9 with TRBJ1-6, with D hard to call. The ends were cut back, 0 bases at V and 9 bases at J, with 7 bases in the middle. Germline assignment: CDR1 SGDLS and CDR2 YYNGEE. The CDR3 covers 13 residues. CDR3 DNA sequence: TGTGCCAGCAGCGTAGCCGGAGGTTCACCCCTCCACTTT. Its protein is CASSVAGGSPLHF.

This sequence joins TRBV15 and TRBJ1-1; 7 positions match TRBD1. Germline CDR1 and CDR2: LNHNV and YYDKDF (reference sequence). The CDR3 length is 16 residues. J lost 3 bases, V lost 1 base, and 8 bases had no gene match. This chain's CDR3 is CATSRGGRGRDTEAFF. The CDR3 DNA follows: TGTGCCACCAGCAGAGGGGGCAGGGGGAGGGACACTGAAGCTTTCTTT.

The genes are TRBV6-6 and TRBJ2-7; D is perhaps TRBD2 (5 bases). Germline V CDR1 and CDR2: MNHNY, SVGAGI (reference sequence). The CDR3 has 14 residues. V was trimmed by 11 bases and J by 0 bases, leaving 17 bases between them. The DNA for the CDR3 is TGTGCCGGCTCATTTGACGGGAACTCCTACGAGCAGTACTTC. Translating it yields CAGSFDGNSYEQYF.

This clone was detected only a few times. The V call is TRBV10-1, the J call TRBJ1-2; 9 bases are a match to TRBD1. This CDR3 is built from 13 residues. Germline V gene data show CDR1 as WNHNN and CDR2 as SYGVQD (reference sequence). V dropped 6 bases and J dropped 3; count of bases not matched to a gene: 2. The CDR3 DNA sequence: TGCGCCAGCAGCCGGGACAGGGACTATGGCTACACCTTC. Protein product: CASSRDRDYGYTF.

This sequence joins TRBV5-4 and TRBJ2-1; D not resolved. V gave up 4 bases and J gave up 0 bases, with 11 bases separating them. Germline lookup yields CDR1 SGHNT and CDR2 YYREEE (reference sequence). The CDR3 has 15 amino acids. CDR3 region: CASSPRLSSYNEQFF. The CDR3 nucleotides are TGTGCCAGCAGCCCCAGACTCAGCTCCTACAATGAGCAGTTCTTC.

The CDR3 bases are TGCGCCAGCAGGGCCTTGGAGCCTAGCTCCTACGAGCAGTACTTC. Translated, it gives CASRALEPSSYEQYF. The chain recombines TRBV10-2 with TRBJ2-7; D ambiguous. Trimming pared 6 bases from V and 0 bases from J, leaving 15 bases between. Looked up from germline, CDR1 is WSHSY and CDR2 is SAAADI. CDR3 length: 15 residues.

DNA of the CDR3: TGCGCCAGCAGCCAAGGAAGAGGCAGGACCTCCTACGAGCAGTACTTC. Translating gives CASSQGRGRTSYEQYF. V is TRBV4-1 and J is TRBJ2-7; D not resolved. V lost 1 base and J lost 0, with 13 bases in between. The CDR3 totals 16 residues. CDR1 and CDR2 from the germline V gene are MGHRA and YSYEKL.

V usage is TRBV28 and J usage is TRBJ2-5; 8 positions agree with TRBD1. The CDR3 sequence is 13 residues long. V lost 6 bases to trimming and J lost 6 bases; unmatched junction nucleotides: 6. Germline CDR1 is MDHEN and CDR2 is SYDVKM. In nucleotides, the CDR3 is TGTGCCAGCAGAACGGGACAGGCCAAGACCCAGTACTTC. Translated, it gives CASRTGQAKTQYF. Variable domain in full (rest from reference TRBV28 and TRBJ2-5): DVKVTQSSRYLVKRTGEKVFLECVQDMDHENMFWYRQDPGLGLRLIYFSYDVKMKEKGDIPEGYSVSREKKERFSLILESASTNQTSMYLCASRTGQAKTQYFGPGTRLLVL.

This rearrangement joins TRBV6-5 to TRBJ2-7, with D uncertain. CDR1 MNHEY and CDR2 SVGAGI come from the germline V gene. V dropped 2 bases and J dropped 3 bases, with 14 bases sitting between them. The CDR3 has 15 amino acids. The CDR3: CASSYGWSEGYEQYF. As DNA, the CDR3 is TGTGCCAGCAGTTACGGCTGGTCAGAAGGCTACGAGCAGTACTTC.

The chain is built from TRBV20-1 and TRBJ2-7, with unresolved D. The CDR3 runs 10 residues. Looked up from germline, CDR1 is DFQATT and CDR2 is SNEGSKA (reference sequence). The V end was cut by 3 bases, the J end by 3 bases, with 3 bases between. The CDR3 sequence: CSASNYEQYF. CDR3 in DNA: TGCAGTGCTAGTAACTACGAGCAGTACTTC.

The rearrangement links TRBV6-5 to TRBJ1-5; TRBD1 might be the D (6 bases). This CDR3 contains 13 residues. The germline V gene encodes CDR1 MNHEY and CDR2 SVGAGI. Trimming left V 6 bases short and J 7 bases short, with 13 bases between. CDR3 DNA: TGTGCCAGCAGCGACAGGTTGAACCAGCCCCAGCATTTT. This sequence encodes CASSDRLNQPQHF.

The genes are TRBV14 and TRBJ2-3, with a weak D call TRBD2 (6 bases). V was cut by 0 bases and J by 9 bases, with 7 bases left in between. The V gene's germline CDR1 is SGHDN and CDR2 FVKESK. This CDR3 spans 12 amino acids. CDR3 in DNA: TGTGCCAGCAGCCAAGACGGGAGAACGCAGTATTTT. This gives the protein CASSQDGRTQYF.

The V call is TRBV6-4, the J call TRBJ1-1; TRBD1 aligns across 7 bases. J gave up 2 bases and V 6 bases, and 9 bases lay outside the gene matches. This CDR3 spans 15 amino acids. Looked up from germline, CDR1 is MRHNA and CDR2 is SNTAGT. CDR3 sequence: CASRKRDSYNTEAFF. As DNA, the CDR3 is TGTGCCAGCAGGAAACGGGACAGTTACAACACTGAAGCTTTCTTT.

V is TRBV5-1 and J is TRBJ2-7; the match to TRBD2 covers 14 bases. The CDR3 length is 17 residues. The junction had 11 bases not matched to a gene; V was cut back by 4 bases and J by 5 bases. CDR1 is SGHRS, CDR2 YFSETQ, per germline. This CDR3 is CASSLTSGREILHEQYF. Here the CDR3 DNA reads TGCGCCAGCAGCCTGACTAGCGGGAGGGAAATTCTCCACGAGCAGTACTTC.

This chain links TRBV4-1 with TRBJ1-5; D is perhaps TRBD1 (5 bases). CDR1 and CDR2 (germline): MGHRA, YSYEKL. V was pared by 5 bases and J by 6 bases, with 26 bases between. The CDR3 is 18 residues long. CDR3 sequence: CASSSFPGQGGGGQPQHF. In nucleotides, the CDR3 is TGCGCCAGCAGCTCATTTCCCGGGCAGGGAGGCGGAGGTCAGCCCCAGCATTTT.

This chain joins TRBV6-1 and TRBJ2-6, with a tentative D call TRBD1 (6 bases). V lost 2 bases, J lost 3 bases, and 8 bases lay in between. CDR1 is MNHNS, CDR2 SASEGT, per germline. This CDR3 has 15 amino acids. CDR3 amino acids: CASSEQGYGANVLTF. The CDR3 bases are TGTGCCAGCAGTGAACAGGGGTATGGGGCCAACGTCCTGACTTTC.

The gene calls are TRBV7-9 and TRBJ1-6, with 10 bases aligning to TRBD1. In germline, CDR1 is SEHNR, CDR2 FQNEAQ (reference sequence). With 4 bases clipped from V and 7 bases from J, the junction kept 10 bases outside the gene matches. CDR3 length: 17 residues. The CDR3 is CASSSPRQGAFNSPLHF. The CDR3 nucleotides are TGTGCCAGCAGCTCCCCCCGACAGGGGGCATTCAATTCACCCCTCCACTTT.

This rearrangement joins TRBV19 to TRBJ1-2; tentative D call: TRBD1 (6 bases). Trimming stripped 7 bases from V and 0 bases from J, with 18 bases between. This CDR3 spans 16 amino acids. The germline gives CDR1 LNHDA, CDR2 SQIVND (reference sequence). The CDR3 sequence: CASNRRGVTANYGYTF. CDR3 coding DNA: TGTGCCAGTAACCGAAGGGGGGTCACGGCTAACTATGGCTACACCTTC.

V usage is TRBV5-1 and J usage is TRBJ2-5; D is unresolved. This CDR3 has 13 residues. V shed 2 bases and J shed 8 bases, with 13 bases lying between them. CDR1 and CDR2 from the germline V gene are SGHRS and YFSETQ. This CDR3 is CASSFNALGTQYF. In DNA form, the CDR3 reads TGCGCCAGCAGCTTTAATGCCCTTGGAACCCAGTACTTC.

The chain employs TRBV6-5 and TRBJ2-7, with 7 bases aligning to TRBD2. CDR1 and CDR2 (germline): MNHEY, SVGAGI. The CDR3 spans 15 residues. J gave up 4 bases and V 2 bases, and 8 bases lay outside the gene matches. CDR3 nucleotide sequence: TGTGCCAGCAGTTACGGGGCGGGAGCCGAATACGAGCAGTACTTC. It is translated as CASSYGAGAEYEQYF.

The chain is built from TRBV7-2 and TRBJ1-2; TRBD1 is a possible D gene (5 bases). Trimming shortened V by 10 bases and J by 6 bases, and 27 bases separated the two germline ends. The CDR3 runs 16 residues. Germline-derived CDR1 and CDR2 are SGHTA and FQGNSA. The CDR3 region is CATTRVPGKGTDGYTF. CDR3 nucleotide sequence: TGTGCCACCACTCGCGTCCCCGGGAAGGGGACGGATGGCTACACCTTC.